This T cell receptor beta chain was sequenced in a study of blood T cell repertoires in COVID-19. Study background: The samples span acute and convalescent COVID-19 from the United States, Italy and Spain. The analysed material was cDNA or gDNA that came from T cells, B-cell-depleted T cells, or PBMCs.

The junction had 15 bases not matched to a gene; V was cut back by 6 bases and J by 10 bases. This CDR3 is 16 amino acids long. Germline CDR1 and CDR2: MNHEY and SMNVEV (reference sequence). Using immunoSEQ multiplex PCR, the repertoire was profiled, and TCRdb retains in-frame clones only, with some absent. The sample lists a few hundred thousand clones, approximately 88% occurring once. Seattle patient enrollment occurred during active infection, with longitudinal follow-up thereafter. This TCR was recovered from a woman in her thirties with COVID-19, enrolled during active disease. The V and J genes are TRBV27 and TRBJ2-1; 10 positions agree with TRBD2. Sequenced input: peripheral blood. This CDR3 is CASRRASGSAFDEQFF. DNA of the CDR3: TGTGCCAGCAGGCGGGCTAGCGGGAGTGCGTTCGACGAGCAGTTCTTC.